This TCR beta chain was recovered during a study of identifying expanded T cells in peripheral blood. Study-level results: Clone count variance between roughly 2-week samples rose with total template count. Over approximately two and four weeks, about 15 and 18 clones changed, versus around 1.3 between replicates.

Points on this clone: Its antigen is unknown.

Profiling relied on immunoSEQ multiplex PCR, and the TCRdb table lists in-frame clones only, not all of them. The repertoire consists of approximately 91,000 clones, with about 91% occurring once and the leading ten covering 4%. No infections or other immune events were documented during collection. V gave up 3 bases and J gave up 6 bases, with 8 bases separating them. CDR3 length: 12 amino acids. Per the germline V gene, CDR1 is SEHNR and CDR2 is FQNEAQ (reference sequence). The sample comprised blood. The genes are TRBV7-9 and TRBJ1-2; unclear D gene. This sequence was found in a person aged 18-69 years in good health. The CDR3 loop reads CASSFEGHGYTF. CDR3 nucleotide sequence: TGTGCCAGCAGCTTTGAGGGCCATGGCTACACCTTC. Full variable domain (remainder filled in from reference TRBV7-9 and TRBJ1-2): DTGVSQNPRHKITKRGQNVTFRCDPISEHNRLYWYRQTLGQGPEFLTYFQNEAQLEKSRLLSDRFSAERPKGSFSTLEIQRTEQGDSAMYLCASSFEGHGYTFGSGTRLTVV.